Listed here are 22 T cell receptor beta chains from one sample, sequenced in a study of Graves' ophthalmopathy and Graves' hyperthyroidism. Beta-chain TCR CDR3 regions were amplified from RNA transcripts. A first-round RT-PCR used HTBI primers, followed by a second-round multiplex PCR. TCRdb re-analysed the multiplex PCR reads in MiXCR, keeping a single row per CDR3 protein. The data contain about 500,000 distinct CDR3 sequences, roughly 40% of them singletons. The sequencing input was peripheral blood or thyroid tissue (not recorded which). These receptors originate from an adult man with Graves' hyperthyroidism.

The chain couples TRBV15 to TRBJ2-5; maybe TRBD2 (6 bases). The germline V and J ends were trimmed by 1 base and 2 bases, with 8 bases remaining between them. The CDR3 runs to 14 residues. Germline lookup yields CDR1 LNHNV and CDR2 YYDKDF (reference sequence). CDR3 residues: CATSRVAGQETQYF. The CDR3 region has the DNA TGTGCCACCAGCAGAGTGGCGGGACAAGAGACCCAGTACTTC.

The chain uses TRBV7-9 and TRBJ1-1, with 11 bases identical to TRBD1. Losses at the gene ends were 4 bases for V and 4 bases for J; bases not matched to a gene: 5. Germline V CDR1 and CDR2: SEHNR, FQNEAQ (reference sequence). The CDR3 is 15 residues long. The CDR3 is CASSSADRGPTEAFF. The DNA for the CDR3 is TGTGCCAGCAGCTCCGCGGACAGGGGGCCCACTGAAGCTTTCTTT. Together with reference TRBV7-9 and TRBJ1-1, the CDR3 gives the full variable domain: DTGVSQNPRHKITKRGQNVTFRCDPISEHNRLYWYRQTLGQGPEFLTYFQNEAQLEKSRLLSDRFSAERPKGSFSTLEIQRTEQGDSAMYLCASSSADRGPTEAFFGQGTRLTVV.

Details on this clonotype: A much bigger clone sits one base away, suggesting this may be a read error. DNA for the CDR3: TGTGCCAGCAGCGCCACCGGTTGGGGCCACGAGCAGTACTTC. Translation gives CASSATGWGHEQYF. V and J are TRBV7-2 and TRBJ2-7; TRBD1 might be the D (5 bases). This CDR3 is 14 amino acids long. CDR1 SGHTA and CDR2 FQGNSA come from the germline V gene. V was trimmed by 5 bases and J by 5 bases, leaving 16 bases between them.

Concerning this clonotype: A read error may produce the germline difference seen at one junction end. The chain combines TRBV7-9 with TRBJ1-1; tentative D call: TRBD1 (6 bases). The CDR3 loop spans 14 amino acids. Germline lookup yields CDR1 SEHNR and CDR2 FQNEAQ (reference sequence). Here the CDR3 reads CASSPTGAITGAFF. In nucleotides, the CDR3 is TGTGCCAGCAGCCCCACGGGGGCAATTACTGGAGCTTTCTTT.

The chain couples TRBV29-1 to TRBJ2-5; D may be TRBD1 (6 bases). The length of the CDR3 is 11 residues. Trimming removed 7 bases from V and 5 bases from J, with 11 bases in between. The V gene's germline CDR1 is SQVTM and CDR2 ANQGSEA. The CDR3 region has the DNA TGCAGCGCGGACAGTTGGGAGACCCAGTACTTC. Translation gives CSADSWETQYF.

This clonotype was counted once. V is TRBV10-3 and J is TRBJ1-1; D unresolved. The CDR3 extends over 13 amino acids. The germline V gene has CDR1 ENHRY and CDR2 SYGVKD. Trimming left V 6 bases short and J 6 bases short, with 14 bases between. CDR3 bases: TGTGCCATCAGCGCCCGGACCGGTGCTGAAGCTTTCTTT. Translation gives CAISARTGAEAFF.

The rearrangement uses TRBV7-2 and TRBJ1-3; D uncertain. Trimming pared 2 bases from V and 0 bases from J, leaving 8 bases between. The V gene's germline CDR1 is SGHTA and CDR2 FQGNSA. This CDR3 is 15 amino acids long. This CDR3 is CASSLSPSSGNTIYF. The CDR3 coding sequence is TGTGCCAGCAGCTTATCGCCGAGCTCTGGAAACACCATATATTTT.

This chain connects TRBV5-1 to TRBJ1-1; 8 positions match TRBD1. The CDR3 extends over 15 amino acids. CDR1 is SGHRS, CDR2 YFSETQ, per germline. J gave up 5 bases and V 4 bases, and 10 bases lay outside the gene matches. CDR3 protein: CASSRTGKEGTEAFF. CDR3 nucleotide sequence: TGCGCCAGCAGCCGGACAGGGAAAGAGGGGACTGAAGCTTTCTTT.

This chain links TRBV29-1 with TRBJ2-7, with TRBD1 matching over 9 bases. The germline CDR1 and CDR2 sequences are SQVTM and ANQGSEA. This CDR3 is 13 amino acids long. Germline trimming cut 6 bases from V and 6 bases from J; bases unmatched to any gene: 9. The chain's CDR3 is CSVEQGALSEQYF. For the CDR3, the DNA is TGCAGCGTCGAACAGGGGGCGCTTTCCGAGCAGTACTTC.

Details on this clonotype: A read error is possible here, since a much larger clone lies one base away. This rearrangement joins TRBV28 to TRBJ1-2; perhaps TRBD1 as D (5 bases). Germline CDR1 reads MDHEN; CDR2 reads SYDVKM. The CDR3 is 12 residues long. Trimming shortened V by 2 bases and J by 7 bases, and 8 bases separated the two germline ends. The CDR3 protein is CASSLQGLGYTF. The CDR3 DNA sequence: TGTGCCAGCAGTTTACAGGGCCTTGGCTACACCTTC.

This clonotype was seen once. The V call is TRBV20-1, the J call TRBJ1-2; TRBD1 agrees at 9 bases. V lost 1 base, J lost 2 bases, and 17 bases stayed unmatched. Germline V gene data show CDR1 as DFQATT and CDR2 as SNEGSKA (reference sequence). The CDR3 has 19 amino acids. DNA of the CDR3: TGCAGTGCTAGAGGGACACCTGGGACAGGGCACCAAGCAAACTATGGCTACACCTTC. Residues: CSARGTPGTGHQANYGYTF.

This clonotype was recorded many times. The chain is built from TRBV7-8 and TRBJ1-5; 7 bases map to TRBD1. The germline CDR1 and CDR2 sequences are SGHVS and FQNEAQ. Trimming cost V 5 bases and J 0 bases; bases outside gene matches: 19. The CDR3 has 20 amino acids. The CDR3 sequence is CASSVHRGFGGQYSNQPQHF. Written as DNA, the CDR3 is TGTGCCAGCAGCGTCCACAGGGGATTCGGGGGACAATATAGCAATCAGCCCCAGCATTTT.

In its sample, this clonotype was seen many times. The chain uses TRBV29-1 and TRBJ2-2; no clear D. The CDR3 runs to 12 residues. Per the germline V gene, CDR1 is SQVTM and CDR2 is ANQGSEA. V was cut by 6 bases and J by 4 bases, with 9 bases left in between. The CDR3, as DNA: TGCAGCGTCCCGACGGGCACCGGGGAGCTGTTTTTT. Protein sequence: CSVPTGTGELFF.

The chain has TRBV19 and TRBJ2-7, with a tentative D call TRBD1 (6 bases). There are 13 residues in the CDR3. V was shortened by 7 bases and J by 10 bases, with 20 bases between the two germline ends. In germline, CDR1 is LNHDA, CDR2 SQIVND (reference sequence). CDR3 in DNA: TGTGCCAGTACCTTGGACAGAACCACGCATCAGTACTTC. Its translation is CASTLDRTTHQYF.

This chain connects TRBV27 to TRBJ2-5; 8 bases are a match to TRBD1. The V gene end was trimmed by 4 bases and the J gene end by 3 bases; junction bases not matched to a gene: 7. Germline values: CDR1 MNHEY, CDR2 SMNVEV (reference sequence). The CDR3 consists of 15 residues. CDR3 sequence: CASSSLGTGKETQYF. CDR3 coding DNA: TGTGCCAGCAGTTCCCTCGGGACAGGAAAAGAGACCCAGTACTTC.

J is TRBJ2-5 and V is TRBV6-5, with D possibly TRBD2 on 6 matching bases. This CDR3 region has 16 residues. Looked up from germline, CDR1 is MNHEY and CDR2 is SVGAGI. V gave up 6 bases and J gave up 5 bases, with 22 bases separating them. The CDR3 loop is CASRSDRAGLGETQYF. CDR3 nucleotide sequence: TGTGCCAGCAGATCTGATCGGGCGGGGTTAGGGGAGACCCAGTACTTC.

This clonotype was recorded many times. The rearrangement joins TRBV30 to TRBJ2-7; D not resolved. Trimming removed 0 bases from V and 6 bases from J, with 9 bases in between. CDR3 size: 12 residues. From germline, CDR1 is GTSNPN and CDR2 SVGIG (reference sequence). CDR3: CAWSVLYTEQYF. The DNA of the CDR3 is TGTGCCTGGAGTGTACTGTACACCGAGCAGTACTTC.

The V and J genes are TRBV29-1 and TRBJ2-7; 9 nucleotides agree with TRBD1. The junction had 4 bases not matched to a gene; V was cut back by 7 bases and J by 3 bases. CDR1 and CDR2 (germline): SQVTM, ANQGSEA. The CDR3 is made up of 12 amino acids. The chain's CDR3 is CSARQGDYEQYF. Here the CDR3 DNA reads TGCAGCGCAAGACAGGGGGACTACGAGCAGTACTTC.

This clonotype was detected many times. The chain couples TRBV2 to TRBJ1-1; D unresolved. Germline-derived CDR1 and CDR2 are SNHLY and FYNNEI. The CDR3 is 13 amino acids. V was trimmed by 0 bases and J by 7 bases, leaving 9 bases between them. The CDR3 coding sequence is TGTGCCAGCAGTGAAGCCCGCCAGAGTGAAGCTTTCTTT. As protein: CASSEARQSEAFF.

Of note for this clonotype: A much more abundant neighbour one base away suggests this may be a read error. The chain links TRBV6-5 to TRBJ2-7; D uncertain. The germline gives CDR1 MNHEY, CDR2 SVGAGI. The CDR3 length is 14 residues. CDR3 residues: CASSYSNSPYGQYF. The DNA of the CDR3 is TGTGCCAGCAGTTACTCGAACAGCCCCTACGGGCAGTACTTC.

The chain joins TRBV12-3 or TRBV12-4 to TRBJ1-2; D possibly corresponds to TRBD1 (5 bases). Trimming left V 6 bases short and J 6 bases short, with 14 bases between. This CDR3 has 13 residues. This CDR3 reads CASSPYRWDGYTF. The CDR3 DNA reads TGTGCCAGCAGCCCGTACAGGTGGGATGGCTACACCTTC.

This clonotype was detected many times. CDR3 bases: TGTGCCTGGAGTGGAGGAAACACCATATATTTT. Its protein is CAWSGGNTIYF. V usage is TRBV30 and J usage is TRBJ1-3; D remains unclear. V was cut by 1 base and J by 4 bases, with 2 bases left in between. Germline-derived CDR1 and CDR2 are GTSNPN and SVGIG (reference sequence). The CDR3 covers 11 residues.